The rows below give T cell receptor beta chains drawn from one sample of a study of T cell repertoires in cytomegalovirus infection. TCRdb called the reads again in MiXCR, with one record for every CDR3 protein. The table has over 250,000 distinct CDR3 sequences, 22% seen once; the top ten hold roughly 19%. Their specific antigens are unknown. The specimen was cultured PBMCs, collected from culture after CMV antigen stimulation. All receptors derive from a human donor in good health (CMV status not recorded). Some clones in this sample may be carry-over from other donors' samples. The CDR3 runs from the conserved cysteine through the conserved F or W. A D gene is named only where the DNA matches it firmly. Some rows have no size entry. The others give once, few or many, or a class for an expanded clone.

clone_size j_call d_call v_call cdr3_nt cdr3_aa
- TRBJ2-5 - TRBV20-1 TGCAGTGCTAGAGTTGAGGGGCTGAAGACCCAGTACTTC CSARVEGLKTQYF
few TRBJ2-3 - TRBV4-1 TGTGCCAGCAGCCAAGGTCTGTCCACAGATACGCAGTATTTT CASSQGLSTDTQYF
- TRBJ2-1 TRBD2 TRBV12-3/TRBV12-4 TGTGCCAGCAGAAAGACTAGCGGGAGTGGGAATGAGCAGTTCTTC CASRKTSGSGNEQFF
few TRBJ1-1 TRBD1 TRBV27 TGTGCCAGCAGTCCCTCGGGACAGGGCTACACTGAAGCTTTCTTT CASSPSGQGYTEAFF
- TRBJ2-7 - TRBV19 TGTGCCAGTAGTACCGACATCGCGGGTCTCTACGAGCAGTACTTC CASSTDIAGLYEQYF
few TRBJ1-2 - TRBV7-2 TGTGCCAGCAGCAAAGACAGGACTAACTATGGCTACACCTTC CASSKDRTNYGYTF
few TRBJ1-2 - TRBV6-5 TGTGCCAGCAGGAGAGAAGGGAACTATGGCTACACCTTC CASRREGNYGYTF
- TRBJ1-6 - TRBV27 TGTGCCAGCAGTTTTGGGACCCCCGGTTCACCCCTCCACTTT CASSFGTPGSPLHF
few TRBJ2-3 TRBD2 TRBV20-1 TGCAGTGCTAGAGACCCCACTTCTAGCGGGAGGGCCGGTGATACGCAGTATTTT CSARDPTSSGRAGDTQYF
many TRBJ1-1 - TRBV7-6 TGTGCCAGCAGCTCGGAGACAGCGGAAGCTTTCTTT CASSSETAEAFF
many TRBJ2-3 - TRBV7-2 TGTGCCAGCAGCCCCCGACAGAGCACAGATACGCAGTATTTT CASSPRQSTDTQYF
few TRBJ2-5 TRBD1 TRBV5-6 TGTGCCAGCAGACCCCGAAACAGGGGACCCGGGGAGACCCAGTACTTC CASRPRNRGPGETQYF
few TRBJ2-1 TRBD2 TRBV7-6 TGTGCCAGCAGATTAGCGGAGACTAGCATTGAGCAGTTCTTC CASRLAETSIEQFF
- TRBJ2-1 TRBD2 TRBV6-2/TRBV6-3 TGTGCCAGCAGCTCCTATAGCGGGAGAGGTACCTACAATGAGCAGTTCTTC CASSSYSGRGTYNEQFF
few TRBJ2-3 - TRBV7-9 TGTGCCAGCAGCTTAAGGGGGGCCGGCACAGATACGCAGTATTTT CASSLRGAGTDTQYF
- TRBJ2-3 TRBD1 TRBV12-5 TGTGCTAGTGGTTTGGACAGGGGGGCAAGAGATACGCAGTATTTT CASGLDRGARDTQYF
- TRBJ1-3 - TRBV5-6 TGTGCCAGCAGCTTCTTCAGCCGCTCTGGAAACACCATATATTTT CASSFFSRSGNTIYF
- TRBJ2-1 - TRBV14 TGTGCCAGCAGTTTCGTTACGAGTGTGAATGAGCAGTTCTTC CASSFVTSVNEQFF
- TRBJ2-5 - TRBV29-1 TGCAGCGTTCAGGGCCGCCAAGAGACCCAGTACTTC CSVQGRQETQYF
many TRBJ2-1 - TRBV7-2 TGTGCCAGCAGCTTACAGGGGGGAGCCTACAATGAGCAGTTCTTC CASSLQGGAYNEQFF
many TRBJ2-5 TRBD2 TRBV7-8 TGTGCCAGCAGCCCCGGGACTATTCAAGAGACCCAGTACTTC CASSPGTIQETQYF
few TRBJ2-5 TRBD2 TRBV19 TGTGCCAGTACTTCCGGGACTAGCGGGAGGACGAGAGAGACCCAGTACTTC CASTSGTSGRTRETQYF
many TRBJ2-5 - TRBV29-1 TGCAGCGGCCTCCCGGGACCCGGGCAAGAGACCCAGTACTTC CSGLPGPGQETQYF
- TRBJ2-2 - TRBV14 TGTGCCAGCAGCCTTCCCGATTTTTCAGGGCCGAACACCGGGGAGCTGTTTTTT CASSLPDFSGPNTGELFF
many TRBJ2-1 TRBD2 TRBV7-2 TGTGCCAGCAGCCGATACTCCCTGGGACTAGCGGTGGGCAATGAGCAGTTCTTC CASSRYSLGLAVGNEQFF
- TRBJ2-3 TRBD2 TRBV7-2 TGTGCCAGCAGCTTTAGTAGCGGGCCAGATACGCAGTATTTT CASSFSSGPDTQYF
few TRBJ1-1 TRBD1 TRBV20-1 TGCAGTGCTAATAGACAGGGGGCGTTTAAGAACACTGAAGCTTTCTTT CSANRQGAFKNTEAFF
many TRBJ1-1 - TRBV12-3/TRBV12-4 TGTGCCAGCAGCCCGACCAGGGAGAACACTGAAGCTTTCTTT CASSPTRENTEAFF
many TRBJ2-2 - TRBV12-3/TRBV12-4 TGTGCCAGCAGTTTAGGGCCGCCCGGGGAGCTGTTTTTT CASSLGPPGELFF
- TRBJ2-2 TRBD1 TRBV7-9 TGTGCCAGCAGCCTCGGACAGGGGGCCACCGGGGAGCTGTTTTTT CASSLGQGATGELFF
few TRBJ2-2 TRBD1 TRBV7-2 TGTGCCAGCAGCTTTGGACAGGGGCAGGGCACCGGGGAGCTGTTTTTT CASSFGQGQGTGELFF
- TRBJ1-1 - TRBV20-1 TGCAGTGCTAGAGATCACCGGACAGAAGAAGCTTTCTTT CSARDHRTEEAFF
few TRBJ2-3 - TRBV11-2 TGTGCCAGCAGCTCCGCGGGACAGAGCACAGATACGCAGTATTTT CASSSAGQSTDTQYF
- TRBJ1-1 TRBD1 TRBV29-1 TGCAGCGTTTGGGCCGGGACAGGGGGCACTGAAGCTTTCTTT CSVWAGTGGTEAFF
- TRBJ1-2 - TRBV11-2 TGTGCCAGCAGCTTAGTCGGTCCTGAAGGCTACACCTTC CASSLVGPEGYTF
few TRBJ2-1 - TRBV28 TGTGCCAGCAGTTGGAGGGGGCTTTTGGGCAATGAGCAGTTCTTC CASSWRGLLGNEQFF
few TRBJ2-1 - TRBV27 TGTGCCAGCAGCCCCACCCCGAGCGGGCTTGGGCAGTTCTTC CASSPTPSGLGQFF
many TRBJ2-7 - TRBV27 TGTGCCACTAGGGTGGTCATTCCCTCCTACGAGCAGTACTTC CATRVVIPSYEQYF
- TRBJ1-1 TRBD1 TRBV6-1 TGTGCCAGCAGTCCTCGCAGGGGGGTGGGGAACACTGAAGCTTTCTTT CASSPRRGVGNTEAFF
many TRBJ2-2 - TRBV9 TGTGCCAGCAGCGAAGAACAGGGAACGAGCGGGGAGCTGTTTTTT CASSEEQGTSGELFF
many TRBJ2-1 - TRBV7-2 TGTGCCAGCAGCTTAAACTCGGTATCCTACAATGAGCAGTTCTTC CASSLNSVSYNEQFF
few TRBJ2-7 - TRBV5-1 TGCGCCAGCAGAGCTCGGCGGGAAGCTACCTACGAGCAGTACTTC CASRARREATYEQYF